Presented here are 25 T cell receptor beta chains from one specimen sequenced in a study of blood T cell repertoires in COVID-19. Generated by immunoSEQ multiplex PCR, the TCRdb table keeps only in-frame clones and is missing some. The sample records approximately 190,000 clones, around nine tenths being singletons. Material for sequencing was peripheral blood. These receptors came from a man in his sixties with active or convalescent COVID-19.

This chain links TRBV11-1 with TRBJ1-6; D is unclear. The CDR3 has 16 residues. Trimming removed 5 bases from V and 0 bases from J, with 11 bases in between. Germline assignment: CDR1 SGHAT and CDR2 FQDESV (reference sequence). The CDR3 spells CASSLRASSYNSPLHF. The CDR3 DNA reads TGTGCCAGCAGCCTCCGAGCGAGCTCCTATAATTCACCCCTCCACTTT.

The chain combines TRBV7-3 with TRBJ1-1; D is uncertain. V gave up 4 bases and J gave up 1 base, with 7 bases separating them. CDR1 is SGHTA, CDR2 FQGTGA, per germline. The CDR3 contains 13 residues. CDR3: CASSYRGNTEAFF. As DNA, the CDR3 is TGTGCCAGCAGCTACCGGGGGAACACTGAAGCTTTCTTT.

This sequence joins TRBV7-8 and TRBJ2-3; D may be TRBD1 (6 bases). Per the germline V gene, CDR1 is SGHVS and CDR2 is FQNEAQ. The CDR3 runs to 14 residues. Trimming removed 3 bases at V and 1 base at J, with 8 bases between. CDR3 DNA sequence: TGTGCCAGCAGCTTTCGACAGGGCACAGATACGCAGTATTTT. This encodes CASSFRQGTDTQYF.

About this clone itself: Other nucleotide sequences from this sample produce the same CDR3. Here the CDR3 reads CASSFRGSGTEAFF. The CDR3 DNA is TGCGCCAGCAGCTTTCGGGGGTCGGGGACTGAAGCTTTCTTT. The chain employs TRBV5-1 and TRBJ1-1; maybe TRBD1 (5 bases). CDR3 length equals 14 residues. Germline lookup yields CDR1 SGHRS and CDR2 YFSETQ. V was trimmed by 2 bases and J by 5 bases, leaving 13 bases between them.

The rearrangement links TRBV2 to TRBJ2-3, with TRBD1 matching over 9 bases. Germline assignment: CDR1 SNHLY and CDR2 FYNNEI. The CDR3 is made up of 17 amino acids. The V segment lost 2 bases and the J segment 1 base; nucleotides outside the gene matches: 7. DNA for the CDR3: TGTGCCAGCAGTGAACCGACAGGGGGGATTGGCACAGATACGCAGTATTTT. It is translated as CASSEPTGGIGTDTQYF.

The chain links TRBV9 to TRBJ1-3; TRBD1 might be the D (5 bases). V shed 4 bases and J shed 4 bases, with 18 bases lying between them. CDR1 and CDR2 from the germline V gene are SGDLS and YYNGEE. CDR3 length: 16 amino acids. CDR3 bases: TGTGCCAGCAGCCCCCCAAGCATGGCAGGGGGAAACACCATATATTTT. Amino acids: CASSPPSMAGGNTIYF.

The chain is built from TRBV5-6 and TRBJ1-2, with 10 nucleotides matching TRBD1. The V and J ends lost 2 bases and 5 bases, in that order; junction bases with no gene match: 3. Germline V gene lookup returns CDR1 SGHDT and CDR2 YYEEEE. The CDR3 contains 14 residues. The CDR3 DNA reads TGTGCCAGCAGCTTTTCGGGACAGGGGTATGGCTACACCTTC. Translated, it gives CASSFSGQGYGYTF.

The chain joins TRBV9 to TRBJ2-1, with 9 bases aligning to TRBD2. Germline assignment: CDR1 SGDLS and CDR2 YYNGEE. The trim removed 0 bases at V and 3 bases at J, leaving 4 bases unmatched. The CDR3 length is 16 residues. The DNA for the CDR3 is TGTGCCAGCAGCGTAGGGCTAGCGGGGAACTACAATGAGCAGTTCTTC. As protein: CASSVGLAGNYNEQFF.

This rearrangement joins TRBV30 to TRBJ1-3, with D possibly being TRBD1 (6 bases). The germline CDR1 and CDR2 sequences are GTSNPN and SVGIG (reference sequence). The length of the CDR3 is 17 residues. V was cut by 2 bases and J by 0 bases, with 17 bases left in between. The CDR3 coding sequence is TGTGCCTGGAGTTTCCCGACAGGACTGAGCTCTGGAAACACCATATATTTT. This gives the protein CAWSFPTGLSSGNTIYF.

The V gene is TRBV3-1 (or the pseudogene TRBV3-2), the J gene TRBJ1-2; perhaps TRBD1 as D (6 bases). The CDR3 totals 15 residues. Trimming left V 4 bases short and J 5 bases short, with 17 bases between. Germline V gives CDR1 LGHDT, CDR2 YNNKEL (reference sequence). The CDR3 protein is CASSPGGGGYYGYTF. CDR3 sequence (DNA): TGTGCCAGCAGCCCGGGCGGGGGGGGCTATTATGGCTACACCTTC.

The V and J genes are TRBV25-1 and TRBJ1-1; D is possibly TRBD1 (5 bases). Per the germline V gene, CDR1 is MGHDK and CDR2 is SYGVNS. The CDR3 sequence is 13 residues long. With 7 bases removed from V and 1 base from J, the gap between germline ends came to 10 bases. The chain's CDR3 is CASINTGNTEAFF. The CDR3 DNA reads as TGTGCCAGCATTAATACAGGGAACACTGAAGCTTTCTTT. Supplemented by reference TRBV25-1 and TRBJ1-1, the full variable domain reads EADIYQTPRYLVIGTGKKITLECSQTMGHDKMYWYQQDPGMELHLIHYSYGVNSTEKGDLSSESTVSRIRTEHFPLTLESARPSHTSQYLCASINTGNTEAFFGQGTRLTVV.

The sample holds a few counts of this clone. This sequence joins TRBV7-6 and TRBJ1-6; D is possibly TRBD1 (5 bases). CDR3 size: 14 residues. V lost 5 bases and J lost 7, with 12 bases in between. Per the germline V gene, CDR1 is SGHVS and CDR2 is FNYEAQ. CDR3 in DNA: TGTGCCAGCAGCCCAAGGGGTTTGAATTCACCCCTCCACTTT. Translated, it gives CASSPRGLNSPLHF.

This rearrangement joins TRBV21-1 to TRBJ1-5. TRBV21-1 counts as a pseudogene. The CDR3 covers 16 residues. CDR3 bases: TGTGCCAGCGGCCGAAAGGGGGGGAATAGCAATCAGCCCCAGCATTTT. Translation: CASGRKGGNSNQPQHF.

V and J are TRBV6-5 and TRBJ1-2, with D hard to call. Germline-derived CDR1 and CDR2 are MNHEY and SVGAGI. Trimming took 0 bases from V and 9 from J, leaving 20 bases between them. This CDR3 contains 16 residues. CDR3 nucleotides: TGTGCCAGCAGTTACTCGTTTGGGCTGGGCCGTTCCAGCTACACCTTC. Its protein product is CASSYSFGLGRSSYTF.

The chain couples TRBV9 to TRBJ1-1, with D possibly TRBD1 on 6 matching bases. The CDR3 loop spans 15 amino acids. Germline lookup yields CDR1 SGDLS and CDR2 YYNGEE. The germline V and J ends were trimmed by 2 bases and 1 base, with 12 bases remaining between them. Written as DNA, the CDR3 is TGTGCCAGCAGCGTTACCCCGGGACAGAACACTGAAGCTTTCTTT. Translated, it gives CASSVTPGQNTEAFF.

J is TRBJ2-2 and V is TRBV5-1, with 10 bases that match TRBD2. The CDR3 covers 18 residues. The germline gives CDR1 SGHRS, CDR2 YFSETQ. Unmatched junction bases numbered 14, after V lost 4 bases and J lost 5 bases. Here the CDR3 DNA reads TGCGCCAGCAGCCCCGGTGGTAGCGGGGGGCCACGGACCGGGGAGCTGTTTTTT. Translated: CASSPGGSGGPRTGELFF.

The CDR3, as DNA: TGTGCCAGCAGCTTACCAGGGGGCCCCAATGAGCAGTTCTTC. This translates into CASSLPGGPNEQFF. The rearrangement uses TRBV7-6 and TRBJ2-1; 8 bases map to TRBD1. The germline V gene has CDR1 SGHVS and CDR2 FNYEAQ. The J segment lost 6 bases and the V segment lost 2 bases, leaving 3 bases of the junction unmatched. The CDR3 runs to 14 residues.

J is TRBJ1-2 and V is TRBV6-6; 7 bases fit TRBD1. V lost 5 bases and J lost 6; bases outside the gene matches: 3. CDR1 is MNHNY, CDR2 SVGAGI, per germline (reference sequence). The CDR3 is 12 amino acids. As DNA, the CDR3 is TGTGCCAGCAGTCCACAGGGGAATGGCTACACCTTC. This codes for CASSPQGNGYTF.

This clone was detected once. The chain combines TRBV19 with TRBJ2-7; 9 nucleotides match TRBD1. The CDR3 consists of 15 residues. In germline, CDR1 is LNHDA, CDR2 SQIVND (reference sequence). The V segment lost 4 bases and the J segment 1 base; nucleotides outside the gene matches: 5. The CDR3 nucleotides are TGTGCCAGTAGTACCGCCGGGACAGGGTCCTACGAGCAGTACTTC. Translation: CASSTAGTGSYEQYF. Looking up the rest from reference TRBV19 and TRBJ2-7 gives the full variable domain: DGGITQSPKYLFRKEGQNVTLSCEQNLNHDAMYWYRQDPGQGLRLIYYSQIVNDFQKGDIAEGYSVSREKKESFPLTVTSAQKNPTAFYLCASSTAGTGSYEQYFGPGTRLTVT.

This rearrangement joins TRBV6-5 to TRBJ1-2, with D maybe TRBD1 (5 bases). The CDR3 is 14 residues long. The germline V gene has CDR1 MNHEY and CDR2 SVGAGI. Trimming took 3 bases from V and 5 from J, leaving 13 bases between them. The CDR3 coding sequence is TGTGCCAGCAGTTATCGGAGGGGCGGGTATGGCTACACCTTC. This sequence encodes CASSYRRGGYGYTF.

The V call is TRBV4-2, the J call TRBJ1-2; no reliable D call. CDR1 and CDR2 from the germline V gene are LGHNA and YNFKEQ. V dropped 0 bases and J dropped 8 bases, with 13 bases sitting between them. CDR3 length equals 14 residues. This CDR3 reads CASSQEAARTGYTF. The CDR3 nucleotides read TGTGCCAGCAGCCAAGAAGCGGCACGCACCGGCTACACCTTC.

J is TRBJ2-1 and V is TRBV19; D perhaps matches TRBD2 (6 bases). V dropped 3 bases and J dropped 7 bases, with 16 bases sitting between them. Germline V gives CDR1 LNHDA, CDR2 SQIVND (reference sequence). This CDR3 region has 15 residues. The CDR3 loop reads CASSMSGVSMNEQFF. The DNA for the CDR3 is TGTGCCAGTAGTATGTCGGGAGTGAGTATGAATGAGCAGTTCTTC.

This chain connects TRBV7-8 to TRBJ1-5; 8 bases align to TRBD1. Germline V gene data show CDR1 as SGHVS and CDR2 as FQNEAQ. The CDR3 runs to 13 residues. V trimming: 6 bases; J trimming: 4 bases; junction bases outside the gene matches: 2. The CDR3 is CASSRDRNQPQHF. CDR3 coding DNA: TGTGCCAGCAGTCGGGACAGGAATCAGCCCCAGCATTTT.

The chain employs TRBV10-3 and TRBJ2-7; TRBD1 agrees at 7 bases. The germline V gene has CDR1 ENHRY and CDR2 SYGVKD. With 6 bases clipped from V and 3 bases from J, the junction kept 5 bases outside the gene matches. The length of the CDR3 is 13 residues. The CDR3 DNA follows: TGTGCCATCAGGACAGGGATTAACTACGAGCAGTACTTC. This sequence encodes CAIRTGINYEQYF.

This clone is a singleton in its sample. The chain combines TRBV6-4 with TRBJ2-1; 8 bases are a match to TRBD1. Trimming took 0 bases from V and 7 from J; bases not matched to a gene: 5. The CDR3 contains 15 residues. Germline CDR1 MRHNA, CDR2 SNTAGT. The chain's CDR3 is CASSDSADRGNEQFF. CDR3 bases: TGTGCCAGCAGTGACTCTGCCGACAGGGGAAATGAGCAGTTCTTC.